The clone carrying this TCR beta chain was counted a few times. The sample is drawn from a study of blood T cell repertoires in COVID-19. Overall study context: Acute and convalescent COVID-19 specimens originated in the United States, Italy and Spain. Sources were T cells, B-cell-depleted T cells, or PBMCs; the material itself was cDNA or gDNA.

V was clipped by 7 bases and J by 6 bases; unmatched bases: 5. The CDR3 is 13 residues long. Germline CDR1 reads MDHEN; CDR2 reads SYDVKM. Original analysis: Nucleated cell number was recorded as an estimate derived from reference gene primer amplification. The table came from immunoSEQ multiplex PCR; TCRdb's copy has only in-frame clones and leaves some out. V, J and clone size were drawn from that table, and D and trimming were deduced from the DNA. The sample has about 60,000 clones; roughly 82% are singletons. The chain has TRBV28 and TRBJ2-2, with 7 bases lining up with TRBD2. The sequencing input was peripheral blood. The sequence derives from a woman older than 75 with acute or convalescent COVID-19. CDR3 sequence (DNA): TGTGCCAGCATCCCCCGGGGGGCCGGGGAGCTGTTTTTT. As protein: CASIPRGAGELFF.